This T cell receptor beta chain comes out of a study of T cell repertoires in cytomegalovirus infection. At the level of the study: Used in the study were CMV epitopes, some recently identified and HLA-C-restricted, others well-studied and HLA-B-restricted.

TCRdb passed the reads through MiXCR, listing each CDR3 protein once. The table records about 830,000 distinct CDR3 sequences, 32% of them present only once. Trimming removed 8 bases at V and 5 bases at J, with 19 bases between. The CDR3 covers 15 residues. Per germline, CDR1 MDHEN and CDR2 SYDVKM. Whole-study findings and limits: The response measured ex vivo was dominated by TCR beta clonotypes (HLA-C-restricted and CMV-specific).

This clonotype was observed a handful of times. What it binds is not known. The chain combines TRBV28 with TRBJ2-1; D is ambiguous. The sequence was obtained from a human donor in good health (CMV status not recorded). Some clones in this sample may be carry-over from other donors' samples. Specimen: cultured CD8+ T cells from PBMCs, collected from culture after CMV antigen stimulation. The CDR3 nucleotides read TGTGCCAGCGCCGGGCGGTTGTCAGGCGACAATGAGCAGTTCTTC. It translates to CASAGRLSGDNEQFF.